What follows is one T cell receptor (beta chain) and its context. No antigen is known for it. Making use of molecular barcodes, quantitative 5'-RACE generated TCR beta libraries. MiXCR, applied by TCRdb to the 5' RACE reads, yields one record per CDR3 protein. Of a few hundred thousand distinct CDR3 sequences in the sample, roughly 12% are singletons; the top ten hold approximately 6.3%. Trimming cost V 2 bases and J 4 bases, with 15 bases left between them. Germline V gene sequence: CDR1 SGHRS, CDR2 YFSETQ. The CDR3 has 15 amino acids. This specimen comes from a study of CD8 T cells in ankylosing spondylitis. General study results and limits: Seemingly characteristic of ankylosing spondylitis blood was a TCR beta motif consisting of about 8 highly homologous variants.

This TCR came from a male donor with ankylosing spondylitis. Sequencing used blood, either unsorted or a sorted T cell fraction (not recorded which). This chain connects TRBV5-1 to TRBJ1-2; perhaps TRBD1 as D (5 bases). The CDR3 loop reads CASSLVQQGSYGYTF. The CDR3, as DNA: TGCGCCAGCAGCTTAGTCCAGCAGGGAAGCTATGGCTACACCTTC.